A selection of T cell receptor beta chains follows, all from one sample in a study of shared clonotypes between healthy human individuals. Profiled with immunoSEQ multiplex PCR; TCRdb holds only in-frame clones, not every one. The sample carries about 1.1 million clones, roughly 77% recorded once. Input material: memory CD4+ T cells from PBMCs. All receptors come from a man aged 18 to 29 in good health. Some clones in this sample may be carry-over from other donors' samples. CDR3s include the opening cysteine and the closing phenylalanine or tryptophan. The D gene is left open where the match is weak. A row's size may be missing; if present it is once, few, many or a size class.

V gene	J gene	D gene	CDR3 length	clone size	CDR3 protein	CDR3 DNA
TRBV19	TRBJ1-5	TRBD1	15	.	CASHRGGRSNQPQHF	TGTGCCAGCCACAGGGGGGGTAGGAGCAATCAGCCCCAGCATTTT
TRBV9	TRBJ2-2	.	12	once	CASSVVPWELFF	TGTGCCAGCAGCGTGGTCCCTTGGGAGCTGTTTTTT
TRBV5-1	TRBJ2-5	.	14	once	CASSLEVHSETQYF	TGCGCCAGCAGCTTGGAGGTCCATTCGGAGACCCAGTACTTC
TRBV19	TRBJ2-1	TRBD1	16	few	CASRPRAGTGDNEQFF	TGTGCCAGTAGACCTCGGGCCGGGACAGGGGACAATGAGCAGTTCTTC
TRBV28	TRBJ2-5	TRBD2	14	many	CASSLSGGQETQYF	TGTGCCAGCAGTTTAAGCGGGGGCCAAGAGACCCAGTACTTC
TRBV7-3	TRBJ2-6	.	19	.	CASSLYVGSTFSGANVLTF	TGTGCCAGCAGCTTATATGTGGGCAGCACCTTCTCTGGGGCCAACGTCCTGACTTTC
TRBV29-1	TRBJ2-3	.	14	.	CNVIKGWESSSQYF	TGCAACGTAATAAAGGGGTGGGAGTCAAGTTCGCAGTATTTT
TRBV5-6	TRBJ2-7	.	14	.	CVSSSGLETYEQYF	TGTGTCAGCAGCTCGGGACTCGAGACCTACGAGCAGTACTTC
TRBV7-9	TRBJ1-1	TRBD1	14	once	CASSIIQGSNEAFF	TGTGCCAGCAGCATAATACAGGGGAGCAATGAAGCTTTCTTT
TRBV28	TRBJ1-1	TRBD1	13	.	CAGQGGRNTEAFF	TGTGCCGGACAGGGGGGTCGGAACACTGAAGCTTTCTTT
TRBV4-1	TRBJ2-2	TRBD2	15	.	CASSHSGGFTGELFF	TGCGCCAGCAGCCACAGCGGGGGGTTCACCGGGGAGCTGTTTTTT
TRBV5-1	TRBJ2-3	.	14	.	CASSRARGTDTQYF	TGCGCCAGCAGTCGAGCGAGGGGGACAGATACGCAGTATTTT
TRBV7-8	TRBJ1-4	TRBD1	14	.	CASSQGGLVEKLFF	TGTGCCAGCAGCCAAGGGGGCCTAGTTGAAAAACTGTTTTTT
TRBV7-2	TRBJ2-7	.	14	.	CASSPGHLLGEQYF	TGTGCCAGCAGCCCGGGACACCTTCTTGGAGAGCAGTACTTC
TRBV28	TRBJ1-5	.	14	.	CASSFQDRNQPQHF	TGTGCCAGCAGTTTCCAGGACAGAAATCAGCCCCAGCATTTT
TRBV13	TRBJ2-1	.	16	.	CASSLRPGQGYNEQFF	TGTGCCAGCAGCTTAAGACCGGGACAAGGGTACAATGAGCAGTTCTTC
TRBV6-1	TRBJ2-5	.	13	.	CASSGTDKETQYF	TGTGCCAGCAGTGGGACAGATAAAGAGACCCAGTACTTC
TRBV5-1	TRBJ2-1	TRBD1	14	once	CASGPGQGAHEQFF	TGCGCCAGCGGACCGGGACAGGGGGCTCATGAGCAGTTCTTC
TRBV2	TRBJ1-2	TRBD1	15	.	CASRPPGQGNYGYTF	TGTGCCAGCAGACCGCCGGGACAGGGTAACTATGGCTACACCTTC
TRBV7-3	TRBJ2-6	.	15	.	CASSPQFSGANVLTF	TGTGCCAGCAGCCCACAGTTCTCTGGGGCCAACGTCCTGACTTTC
TRBV7-9	TRBJ1-6	TRBD1	14	.	CASSLGQGESPLHF	TGTGCCAGCAGCTTAGGACAGGGCGAGTCACCCCTCCACTTT
TRBV19	TRBJ2-7	TRBD2	16	once	CASSIVSGTSTVEQYF	TGTGCCAGTAGTATAGTTTCCGGGACTAGCACCGTCGAGCAGTACTTC
TRBV19	TRBJ2-7	TRBD1	14	.	CASRDRGSTYEQYF	TGTGCCAGTCGGGACAGGGGCTCAACCTACGAGCAGTACTTC
TRBV5-5	TRBJ2-7	.	14	.	CASSFGGMVHEQYF	TGTGCCAGCAGCTTCGGAGGGATGGTGCACGAGCAGTACTTC
TRBV5-1	TRBJ1-1	.	14	.	CASSQSTGLQIGFF	TGCGCCAGCAGCCAATCGACGGGACTCCAAATTGGTTTCTTT
TRBV21-1	TRBJ1-1	.	14	few	CASSIRRGRTEAFF	TGTGCCAGCAGCATAAGGCGGGGGAGGACTGAAGCTTTCTTT
TRBV18	TRBJ1-1	.	13	.	CASSSTVNTEAFF	TGTGCCAGCTCATCCACAGTGAACACTGAAGCTTTCTTT
TRBV7-9	TRBJ2-1	.	13	few	CASSLSGDNEQFF	TGTGCCAGCAGCTTAAGTGGGGACAATGAGCAGTTCTTC
TRBV28	TRBJ1-1	.	15	once	CASSFPGLMGTEAFF	TGTGCCAGCAGTTTCCCAGGGTTGATGGGGACTGAAGCTTTCTTT
TRBV15	TRBJ1-1	.	14	.	CATSRDREFPQAFF	TGTGCCACCAGCAGAGATCGGGAATTCCCCCAAGCTTTCTTT
TRBV27	TRBJ2-2	TRBD1	16	few	CASSHPGTGGSGELFF	TGTGCCAGCAGCCACCCCGGGACAGGGGGCTCCGGGGAGCTGTTTTTT
TRBV5-1	TRBJ2-3	TRBD1	14	.	CASSDQGAADTQYF	TGCGCCAGCAGTGACCAGGGGGCTGCAGATACGCAGTATTTT
TRBV28	TRBJ2-1	TRBD2	16	.	CASSLSGLAGPSWQFF	TGTGCCAGCAGTTTGTCAGGACTAGCGGGGCCCTCTTGGCAGTTCTTC
TRBV18	TRBJ1-3	TRBD1	16	.	CASSPDRAYSGNTIYF	TGTGCCAGCTCACCGGACAGGGCCTACTCTGGAAACACCATATATTTT
TRBV9	TRBJ2-7	.	14	.	CASSAWDRSDEQYF	TGTGCCAGCAGCGCCTGGGACCGCTCCGACGAGCAGTACTTC
TRBV18	TRBJ2-2	.	16	.	CASSPRTSQASGELFF	TGTGCCAGCTCACCACGTACATCTCAGGCCTCCGGGGAGCTGTTTTTT
TRBV28	TRBJ2-1	.	15	.	CASNLGGASYNEQFF	TGTGCCAGCAACCTCGGCGGGGCATCCTACAATGAGCAGTTCTTC
TRBV29-1	TRBJ2-7	.	11	.	CSVATGYEQYF	TGCAGCGTTGCGACAGGCTACGAGCAGTACTTC
TRBV25-1	TRBJ2-3	.	14	.	CASSGWDTSYTQYF	TGTGCCAGCAGTGGGTGGGACACTTCATATACGCAGTATTTT
TRBV11-2	TRBJ2-6	.	13	.	CASYGSGANVLTF	TGTGCCAGCTATGGCTCTGGGGCCAACGTCCTGACTTTC
TRBV6-1	TRBJ1-5	.	14	.	CASSEGPSVQPQHF	TGTGCCAGCAGTGAAGGGCCTTCCGTTCAGCCCCAGCATTTT
TRBV28	TRBJ2-1	.	14	.	CASSLFSSNGEQFF	TGTGCCAGCAGTTTATTCTCTAGCAACGGTGAGCAGTTCTTC
TRBV6-1	TRBJ1-5	TRBD1	14	.	CASCFTGGNQPQHF	TGTGCCAGCTGCTTCACAGGGGGAAATCAGCCCCAGCATTTT
TRBV7-2	TRBJ1-2	.	14	.	CASSLYGGGYGYTF	TGTGCCAGCAGCTTATATGGCGGCGGCTATGGCTACACCTTC
TRBV7-6	TRBJ2-7	TRBD2	15	.	CASSSTSGFSYEQYF	TGTGCCAGCAGCTCCACTAGCGGATTCTCCTACGAGCAGTACTTC
TRBV5-1	TRBJ2-2	.	14	many	CASSLDRETGELFF	TGCGCCAGCAGCTTGGACAGGGAGACCGGGGAGCTGTTTTTT
TRBV29-1	TRBJ1-1	TRBD1	13	.	CSGGQGADQGAFF	TGCAGCGGGGGTCAGGGGGCTGACCAAGGAGCTTTCTTT
TRBV7-2	TRBJ2-5	TRBD1	15	.	CASSLRQGPQETQYF	TGTGCCAGCAGCCTACGACAGGGACCACAAGAGACCCAGTACTTC
TRBV12-5	TRBJ2-3	.	13	many	CASAQTRTDTQYF	TGTGCTAGTGCTCAAACTAGGACAGATACGCAGTATTTT
TRBV19	TRBJ2-1	TRBD2	15	.	CASSIGVAGVGEQFF	TGTGCCAGTAGTATTGGAGTAGCGGGAGTCGGTGAGCAGTTCTTC